The entry below gives a single T cell receptor beta chain sequence along with its context. Antigen unknown. The length of the CDR3 is 12 residues. The V gene lost 5 bases and the J gene lost 7 bases, with 12 bases spanning the gap. CDR1 is SGHVS and CDR2 is FQNEAQ in the germline V gene. 60 Vbeta and 13 Jbeta primers were used in PCR. In the study's own analysis: Later, roughly 77 million unique TCR beta chains were counted in an analysis, and roughly 11 million of them were shared. Clones were read by immunoSEQ multiplex PCR, and TCRdb kept only the in-frame ones, dropping some. The DNA gave D and trimming, while V, J and clone size come from that table. The sample lists over 65,000 clones, around 72% occurring once. The sample belongs to a study of cytomegalovirus exposure and HLA in healthy donors. Overall study results and limits: In a later analysis, a missense DCLRE1C variant was linked to TCR beta V- and J-gene trimming. The listing of 150 to 200 TCR beta chains classed them as cytomegalovirus-associated. Analyses of presence and absence presupposed an approximately uniform sequencing depth across donors.

Sequenced input: PBMCs. This sequence originates from a woman aged 25 to 39 in good health and CMV-seropositive. V usage is TRBV7-8 and J usage is TRBJ2-7, with D maybe TRBD1 (5 bases). The CDR3 nucleotides read TGTGCCAGCAGCACCCAGGGTACGGAGCAGTACTTC. Its protein is CASSTQGTEQYF.